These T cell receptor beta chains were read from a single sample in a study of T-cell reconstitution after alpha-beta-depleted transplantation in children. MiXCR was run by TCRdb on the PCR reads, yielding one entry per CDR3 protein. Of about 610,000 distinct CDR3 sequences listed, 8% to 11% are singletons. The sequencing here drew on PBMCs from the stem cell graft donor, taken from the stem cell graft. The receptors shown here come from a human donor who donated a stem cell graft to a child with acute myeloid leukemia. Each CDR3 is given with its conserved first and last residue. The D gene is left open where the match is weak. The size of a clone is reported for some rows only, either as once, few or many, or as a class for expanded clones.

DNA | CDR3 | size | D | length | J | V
TGTGCCAGCAGCTCTAGCGGGACTTACTCCTACGAGCAGTACTTC | CASSSSGTYSYEQYF | . | TRBD2 | 15 | TRBJ2-7 | TRBV6-2/TRBV6-3
TGTGCCAGCAGACCTAGCGGGAGCAAGTCAGATACGCAGTATTTT | CASRPSGSKSDTQYF | . | TRBD2 | 15 | TRBJ2-3 | TRBV6-2/TRBV6-3
TGTGCCACCAGCAGAGAGAAGGGATTCTCCTACGAGCAGTACTTC | CATSREKGFSYEQYF | few | . | 15 | TRBJ2-7 | TRBV15
TGCGCCAGAACCTGCGACTCTGGAAACACCATATATTTT | CARTCDSGNTIYF | . | . | 13 | TRBJ1-3 | TRBV5-1
TGTGCCAGCAGCTTAAGCGCCCAGAAGCAGTTCTTC | CASSLSAQKQFF | . | . | 12 | TRBJ2-1 | TRBV7-9
TGTGCCAGCAGCCACGGACTTATAGGAAGGGGAGATACGCAGTATTTT | CASSHGLIGRGDTQYF | few | . | 16 | TRBJ2-3 | TRBV7-3
TGCAGCGTCTCCGGGACAGGGTCCGAGGCCTACGAGCAGTACTTC | CSVSGTGSEAYEQYF | . | TRBD1 | 15 | TRBJ2-7 | TRBV29-1
TGTGCCAGCACCCCTAGGACAGGGGCCGACGAGCAGTACTTC | CASTPRTGADEQYF | few | TRBD1 | 14 | TRBJ2-7 | TRBV12-3/TRBV12-4
TGCAGCGTCGCCACAGGGAACGAGCAGTACTTC | CSVATGNEQYF | many | . | 11 | TRBJ2-7 | TRBV29-1
TGTGCCAGCAGCTTTGAGCGGGAGAAAAATGAGCAGTTCTTC | CASSFEREKNEQFF | many | TRBD2 | 14 | TRBJ2-1 | TRBV7-9
TGCGCCAGCAGCTTCACAGATACGCAGTATTTT | CASSFTDTQYF | many | . | 11 | TRBJ2-3 | TRBV12-3/TRBV12-4
TGCAGTGCTAGTGTTGCCAGCGGGACCTCCTACAATGAGCAGTTCTTC | CSASVASGTSYNEQFF | few | TRBD2 | 16 | TRBJ2-1 | TRBV20-1
TGCAGTGCTGGTACTAGCGGGAGCTCCTACGAGCAGTACTTC | CSAGTSGSSYEQYF | . | TRBD2 | 14 | TRBJ2-7 | TRBV20-1
TGCAGTGCTAGAGATGGGGAGGGGACTAGCGGATACGAGCAGTACTTC | CSARDGEGTSGYEQYF | few | TRBD2 | 16 | TRBJ2-7 | TRBV20-1
TGTGCCAGCAGCTGGGTACAGGGGAGGGGATTATACAATGAGCAGTTCTTC | CASSWVQGRGLYNEQFF | few | . | 17 | TRBJ2-1 | TRBV7-2
TGTGCCAGCAGTGAAAATGTCGGCCTCAACACTGAAGCTTTCTTT | CASSENVGLNTEAFF | few | . | 15 | TRBJ1-1 | TRBV6-1
TGTGCCATCACCGGCGGAGTTGGAGAGCAGTTCTTC | CAITGGVGEQFF | few | . | 12 | TRBJ2-1 | TRBV10-3
TGCGCCAGCCGAGGCAGTCGAGAGACCCAGTACTTC | CASRGSRETQYF | many | . | 12 | TRBJ2-5 | TRBV5-1
TGCGCCAGCAGCCTCCAGGGACTACTAAACACCGGGGAGCTGTTTTTT | CASSLQGLLNTGELFF | few | TRBD2 | 16 | TRBJ2-2 | TRBV4-3
TGCGCCAGCAGCACAGGGGGCCCCACTGAAGCTTTCTTT | CASSTGGPTEAFF | many | TRBD1 | 13 | TRBJ1-1 | TRBV5-1
TGTGCCAGCAGCTTGGCCGGCGGTCGCTCTGGGGCCAACGTCCTGACTTTC | CASSLAGGRSGANVLTF | . | . | 17 | TRBJ2-6 | TRBV5-5
TGCAGTGCTAGATCGGGAGCAGATACGCAGTATTTT | CSARSGADTQYF | many | . | 12 | TRBJ2-3 | TRBV20-1
TGTGCCAGCAGTGACCTGGGACTAGCGGTCGCCAGCTCCTACAATGAGCAGTTCTTC | CASSDLGLAVASSYNEQFF | . | TRBD2 | 19 | TRBJ2-1 | TRBV6-4
TGTGCCAGCAGCTTAACGGCGGGAGGGTTCATGACTTACGAGCAGTACTTC | CASSLTAGGFMTYEQYF | . | TRBD2 | 17 | TRBJ2-7 | TRBV7-2
TGTGCCAGCAGCTCTGCACTAGCGGGAGAGCGGAATGAGCAGTTCTTC | CASSSALAGERNEQFF | many | TRBD2 | 16 | TRBJ2-1 | TRBV12-3/TRBV12-4
TGTGCCAGCAGCTTAGATCTAGCGGGAGTCGGCGGTGAGCAGTTCTTC | CASSLDLAGVGGEQFF | few | TRBD2 | 16 | TRBJ2-1 | TRBV11-2
TGCAGCGTGGTGACCGGGACTAGCGGGGACCAAGAGACCCAGTACTTC | CSVVTGTSGDQETQYF | many | TRBD2 | 16 | TRBJ2-5 | TRBV29-1
TGTGCCAGCAGTGACGGGGACGAGCAGTACTTC | CASSDGDEQYF | many | . | 11 | TRBJ2-7 | TRBV28
TGCAGCGTTGAGGGACAGAACTACGAGCAGTACTTC | CSVEGQNYEQYF | many | TRBD1 | 12 | TRBJ2-7 | TRBV29-1
TGTGCCAGCAGCCCCCTCCGAGGATCAGAGTCCAAAAACATTCAGTACTTC | CASSPLRGSESKNIQYF | . | . | 17 | TRBJ2-4 | TRBV7-9
TGTGCCAGCAGCTTAGTGCGGGGCCCACAGGGCGAGCAGTACTTC | CASSLVRGPQGEQYF | few | . | 15 | TRBJ2-7 | TRBV7-2
TGTGCCATAGGGTCCGGGGATCAGCCCCAGCATTTT | CAIGSGDQPQHF | . | . | 12 | TRBJ1-5 | TRBV10-3
TGTGCCAGCAGTAACCGACTAGCGGGGATCTCCTACAATGAGCAGTTCTTC | CASSNRLAGISYNEQFF | . | TRBD2 | 17 | TRBJ2-1 | TRBV12-3/TRBV12-4
TGTGCCAGCAGTACTGCCAGGGTGCGGGAAAAACTGTTTTTT | CASSTARVREKLFF | few | . | 14 | TRBJ1-4 | TRBV2
TGTGCCATCAGACCTTTCTCGGGGGACTCCTACAATGAGCAGTTCTTC | CAIRPFSGDSYNEQFF | few | . | 16 | TRBJ2-1 | TRBV10-3
TGTGCCAGTCCAGGGGGACAGCCTTGCAATCAGCCCCAGCATTTT | CASPGGQPCNQPQHF | . | TRBD1 | 15 | TRBJ1-5 | TRBV27
TGTGCCAGCAGTTACGCCCTTAGCGGAGCCTACAATGAGCAGTTCTTC | CASSYALSGAYNEQFF | many | . | 16 | TRBJ2-1 | TRBV5-6
TGTGCCAGCAGTCGGGAGGGCCGCGGCACAGATACGCAGTATTTT | CASSREGRGTDTQYF | few | TRBD2 | 15 | TRBJ2-3 | TRBV27
TGTGCCAGCACCAGTCGTGGGGAGCAGTACTTC | CASTSRGEQYF | many | . | 11 | TRBJ2-7 | TRBV27
TGCGCCAGCAGCCAAATAAGAGAATCGGCGGGAGGGCCCGGAGATGAGCAGTTCTTC | CASSQIRESAGGPGDEQFF | . | TRBD2 | 19 | TRBJ2-1 | TRBV4-3
TGTGCCAGCACCCCGGAACCCAGCTCCTACAATGAGCAGTTCTTC | CASTPEPSSYNEQFF | . | . | 15 | TRBJ2-1 | TRBV6-2/TRBV6-3
TGTGCCATCAACCAGGCGTCTAGCGGGACCGAGCAGTACTTC | CAINQASSGTEQYF | . | TRBD2 | 14 | TRBJ2-7 | TRBV10-3
TGTGCCAGCAGCATCGAGGTGGGGCTCACTGAAGCTTTCTTT | CASSIEVGLTEAFF | . | . | 14 | TRBJ1-1 | TRBV6-5
TGCAGTGCCCCAGACAGCGACGAGCAGTACTTC | CSAPDSDEQYF | many | . | 11 | TRBJ2-7 | TRBV20-1
TGCGCCAGCAGCCAACTCAGGACAGGGGGCTTGCGTTCACCCCTCCACTTT | CASSQLRTGGLRSPLHF | few | TRBD1 | 17 | TRBJ1-6 | TRBV4-3
TGCAGTGCTAGAGATTCGAGGACCGTGTACGAGCAGTACTTC | CSARDSRTVYEQYF | . | . | 14 | TRBJ2-7 | TRBV20-1
TGCAGCGTTCGCAGACTAGCGGGAGAGGCCGAGCAGTACTTC | CSVRRLAGEAEQYF | . | TRBD2 | 14 | TRBJ2-7 | TRBV29-1
TGTGCCAGCACCCGAAGGGGTCCCGAAGAGACCCAGTACTTC | CASTRRGPEETQYF | few | . | 14 | TRBJ2-5 | TRBV28
TGTGCCACCAGTGACCCTACCGGGACGGTGACCGGGGAGCTGTTTTTT | CATSDPTGTVTGELFF | . | . | 16 | TRBJ2-2 | TRBV24-1
TGTGCCAGCAGCTTAACACTAGTCGATGAGCAGTTCTTC | CASSLTLVDEQFF | many | . | 13 | TRBJ2-1 | TRBV7-9